Each of the 10 T cell receptor beta chains below was sequenced from the same sample in a study of blood T cell repertoires in COVID-19. Sequencing used immunoSEQ multiplex PCR; TCRdb keeps in-frame clones, though not all of them. The sample lists about 400,000 clones, roughly 89% occurring once. The sequenced sample was peripheral blood. These receptors were collected from a woman in her thirties with acute or convalescent COVID-19.

V is TRBV18 and J is TRBJ1-2; no firm D call. Germline V gene sequence: CDR1 KGHSH, CDR2 LQKENI. CDR3 size: 13 residues. V dropped 6 bases and J dropped 4 bases, with 12 bases sitting between them. This CDR3 reads CASSLGAFYGYTF. In DNA form, the CDR3 reads TGTGCCAGCTCCCTGGGCGCATTCTATGGCTACACCTTC.

The genes are TRBV5-5 and TRBJ2-1, with 7 nucleotides matching TRBD2. Germline trimming cut 4 bases from V and 7 bases from J; bases unmatched to any gene: 11. CDR3 size: 15 residues. The V gene's germline CDR1 is SGHKS and CDR2 YYEKEE (reference sequence). The CDR3 DNA reads TGTGCCAGCAGCCCAACCGAGCGGGGAGGAAATGAGCAGTTCTTC. It codes for CASSPTERGGNEQFF. Drawing the rest from reference TRBV5-5 and TRBJ2-1, the complete variable domain is DAGVTQSPTHLIKTRGQQVTLRCSPISGHKSVSWYQQVLGQGPQFIFQYYEKEERGRGNFPDRFSARQFPNYSSELNVNALLLGDSALYLCASSPTERGGNEQFFGPGTRLTVL.

The CDR3 DNA reads TGCGCCAGCACGAGCGGACAGTGGGATACGCAGTATTTT. Residues: CASTSGQWDTQYF. The chain carries TRBV5-1 and TRBJ2-3, with D perhaps TRBD1 (6 bases). V shed 6 bases and J shed 6 bases, with 14 bases lying between them. Germline-derived CDR1 and CDR2 are SGHRS and YFSETQ. The CDR3 extends over 13 amino acids.

V is TRBV20-1 and J is TRBJ2-5; no reliable D call. CDR3 length: 11 residues. Germline CDR1 and CDR2: DFQATT and SNEGSKA (reference sequence). Deletions cut 7 bases from V and 3 bases from J, with 9 bases between. The CDR3 loop is CSGTTKETQYF. The CDR3 nucleotides read TGCAGTGGAACAACAAAAGAGACCCAGTACTTC.

The V and J genes are TRBV9 and TRBJ1-1, with 7 positions matching TRBD1. The germline gives CDR1 SGDLS, CDR2 YYNGEE. This CDR3 is built from 15 residues. Losses at the gene ends were 3 bases for V and 4 bases for J; bases not matched to a gene: 9. The CDR3 reads CASSDARTGFTEAFF. The CDR3 DNA reads as TGTGCCAGCAGCGACGCGCGGACAGGTTTCACTGAAGCTTTCTTT.

The chain couples TRBV6-5 to TRBJ1-1, with D unresolved. The CDR3 contains 13 residues. CDR1 and CDR2 (germline): MNHEY, SVGAGI. V lost 0 bases and J 8 bases, leaving 10 bases between the germline ends. CDR3 protein: CASSYSIPAEAFF. CDR3 nucleotide sequence: TGTGCCAGCAGTTACTCCATCCCAGCGGAAGCTTTCTTT.

The rearrangement uses TRBV11-2 and TRBJ2-7; a possible D gene is TRBD1 (6 bases). V was clipped by 1 base and J by 4 bases, with 11 bases between them. CDR3 size: 14 residues. Germline loops: CDR1 SGHAT, CDR2 FQNNGV. The DNA of the CDR3 is TGTGCCAGCAGCTTAGGGGGACATTCGTACGAGCAGTACTTC. Protein sequence: CASSLGGHSYEQYF.

The gene calls are TRBV7-6 and TRBJ1-6; TRBD1 is a possible D gene (5 bases). Germline CDR1 reads SGHVS; CDR2 reads FNYEAQ. Trimming stripped 7 bases from V and 10 bases from J, with 11 bases between. This CDR3 region has 12 residues. The CDR3: CASNTGGSPLHF. In nucleotides, the CDR3 is TGTGCCAGCAACACCGGGGGATCACCCCTCCACTTT.

This sequence joins TRBV28 and TRBJ2-7; no firm D call. The CDR3 totals 12 residues. Germline V lookup: CDR1 MDHEN, CDR2 SYDVKM. V was cut by 3 bases and J by 3 bases, with 6 bases left in between. Here the CDR3 reads CASSLTFYEQYF. For the CDR3, the DNA is TGTGCCAGCAGTTTGACATTCTACGAGCAGTACTTC. The variable domain in full, with the rest retrieved from reference TRBV28 and TRBJ2-7, is DVKVTQSSRYLVKRTGEKVFLECVQDMDHENMFWYRQDPGLGLRLIYFSYDVKMKEKGDIPEGYSVSREKKERFSLILESASTNQTSMYLCASSLTFYEQYFGPGTRLTVT.

This sequence joins TRBV19 and TRBJ2-1, with a weak D call TRBD1 (6 bases). The length of the CDR3 is 18 residues. Germline CDR1 and CDR2: LNHDA and SQIVND (reference sequence). The ends were cut back, 3 bases at V and 4 bases at J, with 22 bases in the middle. The CDR3 DNA sequence: TGTGCCAGTAGTATCTCCAAGATTTCAGGGGCCGGGTACAATGAGCAGTTCTTC. Translating gives CASSISKISGAGYNEQFF.